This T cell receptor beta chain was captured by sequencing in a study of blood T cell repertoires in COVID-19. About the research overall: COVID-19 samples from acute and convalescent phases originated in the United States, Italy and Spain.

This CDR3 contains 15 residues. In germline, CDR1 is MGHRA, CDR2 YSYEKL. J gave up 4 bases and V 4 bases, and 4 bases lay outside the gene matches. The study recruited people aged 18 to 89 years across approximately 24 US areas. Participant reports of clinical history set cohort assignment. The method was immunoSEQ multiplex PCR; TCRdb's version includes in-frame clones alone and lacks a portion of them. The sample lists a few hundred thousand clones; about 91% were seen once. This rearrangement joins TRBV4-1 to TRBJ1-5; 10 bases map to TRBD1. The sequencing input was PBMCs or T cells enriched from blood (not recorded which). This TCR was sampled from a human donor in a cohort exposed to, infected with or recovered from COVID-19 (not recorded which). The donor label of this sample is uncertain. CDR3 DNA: TGCGCCAGCAGCCCCGGACAGGGGGGTAATCAGCCCCAGCATTTT. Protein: CASSPGQGGNQPQHF.